Listed here is a single T cell receptor (beta chain). The sample contains more than one DNA sequence encoding this CDR3. The CDR3 covers 13 residues. Trimming stripped 3 bases from V and 4 bases from J, with 7 bases between. Germline CDR1 is KGHSH and CDR2 is LQKENI. Enrolled through a virtual design, the participants were between roughly 18 and 90 years of age and came from around 25 US areas. Assignments of participants to cohorts depended upon their own reported clinical history. Generated by immunoSEQ multiplex PCR, the TCRdb table keeps only in-frame clones and is missing some. The sample holds fewer than 200,000 clones, around 83% seen once. The data were obtained in a study of blood T cell repertoires in COVID-19.

The sample taken for sequencing was PBMCs or T cells enriched from blood (not recorded which). The clonotype was recovered from a woman between 50 and 59 years old in a cohort exposed to, infected with or recovered from COVID-19 (not recorded which). The chain has TRBV18 and TRBJ1-5; D remains ambiguous. The CDR3 DNA reads TGTGCCAGCTCACCCACAGAGAATCAGCCCCAGCATTTT. Encoded protein: CASSPTENQPQHF.